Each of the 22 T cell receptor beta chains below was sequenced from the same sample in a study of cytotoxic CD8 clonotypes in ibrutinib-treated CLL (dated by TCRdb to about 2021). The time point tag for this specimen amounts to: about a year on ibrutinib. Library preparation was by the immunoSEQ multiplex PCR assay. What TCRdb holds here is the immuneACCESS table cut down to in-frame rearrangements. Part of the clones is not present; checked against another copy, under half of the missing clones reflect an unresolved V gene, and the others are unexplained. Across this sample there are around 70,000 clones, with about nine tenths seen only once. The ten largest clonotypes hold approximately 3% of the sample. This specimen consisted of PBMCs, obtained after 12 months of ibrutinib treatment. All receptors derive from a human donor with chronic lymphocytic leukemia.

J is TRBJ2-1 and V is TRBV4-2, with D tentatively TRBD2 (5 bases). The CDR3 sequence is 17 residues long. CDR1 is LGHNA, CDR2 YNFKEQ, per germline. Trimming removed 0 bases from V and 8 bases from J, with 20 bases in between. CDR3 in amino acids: CASSQDYPQAEDHEQFF. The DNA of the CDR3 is TGTGCCAGCAGCCAAGATTATCCCCAAGCGGAAGACCATGAGCAGTTCTTC.

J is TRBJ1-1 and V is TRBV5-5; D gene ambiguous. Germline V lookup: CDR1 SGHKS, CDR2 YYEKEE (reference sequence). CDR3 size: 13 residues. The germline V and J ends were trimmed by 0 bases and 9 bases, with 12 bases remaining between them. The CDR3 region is CASSLASPGKAFF. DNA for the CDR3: TGTGCCAGCAGCTTGGCCTCACCTGGGAAAGCTTTCTTT.

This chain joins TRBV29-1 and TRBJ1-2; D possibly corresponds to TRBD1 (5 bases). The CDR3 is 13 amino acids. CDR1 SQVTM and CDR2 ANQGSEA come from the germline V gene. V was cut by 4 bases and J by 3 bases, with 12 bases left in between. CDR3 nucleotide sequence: TGCAGCGTTGGTAGAGGGGACGACTATGGCTACACCTTC. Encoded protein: CSVGRGDDYGYTF.

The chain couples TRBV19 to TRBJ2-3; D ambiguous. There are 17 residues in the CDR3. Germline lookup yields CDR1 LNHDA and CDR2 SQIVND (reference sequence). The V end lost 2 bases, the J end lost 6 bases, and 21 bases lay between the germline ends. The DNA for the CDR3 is TGTGCCAGTAGTATATCCCGCGGCCCCGACAATACGGATACGCAGTATTTT. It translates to CASSISRGPDNTDTQYF.

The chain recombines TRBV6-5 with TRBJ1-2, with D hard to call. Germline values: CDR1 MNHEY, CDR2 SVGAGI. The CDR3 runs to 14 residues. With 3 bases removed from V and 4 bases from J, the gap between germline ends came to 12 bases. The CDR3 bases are TGTGCCAGCAGTTATCGGGAGGTCGGCTATGGCTACACCTTC. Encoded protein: CASSYREVGYGYTF.

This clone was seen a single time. CDR3 amino acids: CASSMSGTWYEQYF. The DNA of the CDR3 is TGTGCCAGCAGCATGTCCGGGACGTGGTACGAGCAGTACTTC. The V call is TRBV5-4, the J call TRBJ2-7; D may be TRBD1 or TRBD2 (5 bases each). Trimming left V 4 bases short and J 4 bases short, with 15 bases between. There are 14 residues in the CDR3. CDR1 is SGHNT and CDR2 is YYREEE in the germline V gene (reference sequence).

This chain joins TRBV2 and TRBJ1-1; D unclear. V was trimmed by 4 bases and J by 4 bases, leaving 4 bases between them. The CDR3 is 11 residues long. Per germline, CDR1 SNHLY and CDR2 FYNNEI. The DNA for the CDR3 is TGTGCCAGCAGTGTGGGCACTGAAGCTTTCTTT. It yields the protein CASSVGTEAFF. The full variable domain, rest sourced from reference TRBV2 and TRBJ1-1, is EPEVTQTPSHQVTQMGQEVILRCVPISNHLYFYWYRQILGQKVEFLVSFYNNEISEKSEIFDDQFSVERPDGSNFTLKIRSTKLEDSAMYFCASSVGTEAFFGQGTRLTVV.

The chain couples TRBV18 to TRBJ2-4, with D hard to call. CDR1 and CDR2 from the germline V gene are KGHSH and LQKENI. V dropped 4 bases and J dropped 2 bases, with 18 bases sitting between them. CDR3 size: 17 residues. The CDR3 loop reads CASSQLSPASPKNIQYF. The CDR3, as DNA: TGTGCCAGCTCACAACTTAGCCCAGCCAGTCCCAAAAACATTCAGTACTTC.

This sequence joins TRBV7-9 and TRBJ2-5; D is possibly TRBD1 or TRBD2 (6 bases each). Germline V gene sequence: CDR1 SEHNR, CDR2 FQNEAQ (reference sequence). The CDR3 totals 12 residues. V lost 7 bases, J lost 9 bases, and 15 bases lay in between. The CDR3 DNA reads TGTGCCAGCAATCCACTGAGGGGGGCCCAGTACTTC. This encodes CASNPLRGAQYF. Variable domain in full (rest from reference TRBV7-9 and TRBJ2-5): DTGVSQNPRHKITKRGQNVTFRCDPISEHNRLYWYRQTLGQGPEFLTYFQNEAQLEKSRLLSDRFSAERPKGSFSTLEIQRTEQGDSAMYLCASNPLRGAQYFGPGTRLLVL.

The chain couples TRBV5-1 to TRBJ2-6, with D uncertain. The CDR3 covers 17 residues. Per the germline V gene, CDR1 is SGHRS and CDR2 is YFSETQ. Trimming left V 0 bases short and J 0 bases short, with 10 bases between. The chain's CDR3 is CASSLAAGRSGANVLTF. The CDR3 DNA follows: TGCGCCAGCAGCTTGGCCGCAGGACGCTCTGGGGCCAACGTCCTGACTTTC. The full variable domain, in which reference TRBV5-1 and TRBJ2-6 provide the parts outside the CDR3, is KAGVTQTPRYLIKTRGQQVTLSCSPISGHRSVSWYQQTPGQGLQFLFEYFSETQRNKGNFPGRFSGRQFSNSRSEMNVSTLELGDSALYLCASSLAAGRSGANVLTFGAGSRLTVL.

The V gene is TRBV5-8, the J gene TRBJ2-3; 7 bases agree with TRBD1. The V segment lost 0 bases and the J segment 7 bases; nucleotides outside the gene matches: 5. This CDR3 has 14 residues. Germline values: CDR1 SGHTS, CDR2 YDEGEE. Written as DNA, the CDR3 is TGTGCCAGCAGCTTGGGGACAGGTTTCAATACGCAGTATTTT. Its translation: CASSLGTGFNTQYF.

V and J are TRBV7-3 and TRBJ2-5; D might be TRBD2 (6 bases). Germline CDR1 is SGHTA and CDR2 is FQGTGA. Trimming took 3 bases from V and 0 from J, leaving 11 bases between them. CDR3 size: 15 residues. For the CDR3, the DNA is TGTGCCAGCAGCTTCCGGGGAGGCAACCAAGAGACCCAGTACTTC. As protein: CASSFRGGNQETQYF.

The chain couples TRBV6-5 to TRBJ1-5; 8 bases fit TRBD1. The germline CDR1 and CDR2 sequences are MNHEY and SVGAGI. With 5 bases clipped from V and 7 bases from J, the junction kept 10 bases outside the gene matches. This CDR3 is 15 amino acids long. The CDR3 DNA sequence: TGTGCCAGCAGTCCTAGGACAGGGAATCGGCAGCCCCAGCATTTT. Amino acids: CASSPRTGNRQPQHF.

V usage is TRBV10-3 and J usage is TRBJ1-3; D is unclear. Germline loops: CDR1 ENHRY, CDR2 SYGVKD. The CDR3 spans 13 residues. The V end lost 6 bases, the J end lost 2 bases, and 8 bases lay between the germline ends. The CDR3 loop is CAISGQTGNTIYF. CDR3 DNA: TGTGCCATCAGCGGCCAGACTGGAAACACCATATATTTT.

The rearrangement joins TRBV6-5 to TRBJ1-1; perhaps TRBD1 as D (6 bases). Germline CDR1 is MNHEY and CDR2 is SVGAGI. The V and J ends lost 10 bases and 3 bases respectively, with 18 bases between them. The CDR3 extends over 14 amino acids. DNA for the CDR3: TGTGCCATCCGGCGGAGGACAGTTGACACTGAAGCTTTCTTT. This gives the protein CAIRRRTVDTEAFF.

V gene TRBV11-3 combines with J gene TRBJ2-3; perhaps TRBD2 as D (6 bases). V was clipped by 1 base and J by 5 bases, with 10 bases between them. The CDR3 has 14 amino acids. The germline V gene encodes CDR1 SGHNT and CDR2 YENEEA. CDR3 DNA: TGTGCCAGCAGCTTAGCTTTCGGGAGAGATACGCAGTATTTT. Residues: CASSLAFGRDTQYF.

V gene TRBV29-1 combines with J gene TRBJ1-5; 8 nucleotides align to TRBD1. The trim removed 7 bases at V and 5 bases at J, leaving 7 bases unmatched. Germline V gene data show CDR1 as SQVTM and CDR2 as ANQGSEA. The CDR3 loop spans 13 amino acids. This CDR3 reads CSASGGLYQPQHF. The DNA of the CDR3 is TGCAGCGCCTCAGGGGGCCTCTATCAGCCCCAGCATTTT.

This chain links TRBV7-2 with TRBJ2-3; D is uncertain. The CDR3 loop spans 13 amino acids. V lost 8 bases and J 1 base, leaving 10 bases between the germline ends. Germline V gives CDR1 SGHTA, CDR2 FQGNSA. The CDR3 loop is CASSSPGTDTQYF. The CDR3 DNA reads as TGTGCCAGCTCCTCCCCTGGCACAGATACGCAGTATTTT. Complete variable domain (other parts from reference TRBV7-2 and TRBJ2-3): GAGVSQSPSNKVTEKGKDVELRCDPISGHTALYWYRQSLGQGLEFLIYFQGNSAPDKSGLPSDRFSAERTGGSVSTLTIQRTQQEDSAVYLCASSSPGTDTQYFGPGTRLTVL.

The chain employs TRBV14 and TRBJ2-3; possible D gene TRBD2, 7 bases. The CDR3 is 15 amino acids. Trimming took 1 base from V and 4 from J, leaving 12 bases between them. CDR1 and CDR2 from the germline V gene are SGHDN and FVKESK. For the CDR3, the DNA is TGTGCCAGCAGCCAAGCCACGGGGGGCGCAGATACGCAGTATTTT. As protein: CASSQATGGADTQYF.

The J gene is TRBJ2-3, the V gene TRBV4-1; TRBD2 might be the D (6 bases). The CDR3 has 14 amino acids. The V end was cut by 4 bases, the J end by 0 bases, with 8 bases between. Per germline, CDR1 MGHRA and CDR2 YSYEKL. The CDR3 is CASSRAGSTDTQYF. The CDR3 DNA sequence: TGCGCCAGCAGCCGTGCGGGAAGCACAGATACGCAGTATTTT.

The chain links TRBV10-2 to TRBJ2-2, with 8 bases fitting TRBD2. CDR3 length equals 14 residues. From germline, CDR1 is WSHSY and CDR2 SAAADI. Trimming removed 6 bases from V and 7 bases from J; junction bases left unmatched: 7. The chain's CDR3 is CASRLSGMGGELFF. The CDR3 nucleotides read TGCGCCAGCAGACTTAGCGGGATGGGCGGGGAGCTGTTTTTT.

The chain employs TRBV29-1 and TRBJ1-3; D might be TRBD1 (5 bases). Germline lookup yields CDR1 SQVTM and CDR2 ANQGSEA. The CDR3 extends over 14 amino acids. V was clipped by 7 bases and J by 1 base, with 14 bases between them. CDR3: CSGWVGGSGNTIYF. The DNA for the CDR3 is TGCAGCGGATGGGTGGGGGGGTCTGGAAACACCATATATTTT.